This T cell receptor (beta chain) is drawn from a study of shared clonotypes between healthy human individuals. There are a few counts of this clone. The deep-level immunoSEQ assay was used. Unsorted PBMCs provided DNA that was sequenced on ten immunoSEQ deep assay plates. Profiled with immunoSEQ multiplex PCR; TCRdb holds only in-frame clones, not every one. The sample shows 520,000 or so clones, around 79% of them seen only once. Germline V gene lookup returns CDR1 SGHTA and CDR2 FQGTGA. Trimming took off 6 bases at V and 4 bases at J, with 19 bases between the two ends. The CDR3 sequence is 15 residues long.

The chain links TRBV7-3 to TRBJ2-7; perhaps D is TRBD1 or TRBD2 (5 bases each). This clonotype was sampled from a woman aged 35 to 49 in good health. Some clones in this sample may be carry-over from other donors' samples. Sequencing was done on a sample of PBMCs. The CDR3 region is CASSLQGAPNYEQYF. DNA of the CDR3: TGTGCCAGCAGTCTCCAGGGAGCGCCAAATTACGAGCAGTACTTC.